This is a list of T cell receptor beta chains from one sample in a study of blood T cell repertoires in COVID-19. Clones were sequenced by immunoSEQ multiplex PCR, and TCRdb holds only the in-frame ones, with some missing. The table shows approximately 210,000 clones, with roughly 90% occurring only once. The sample was PBMCs or T cells enriched from blood (not recorded which). These receptor sequences come from a woman aged 18 to 35 who had recovered from COVID-19. The CDR3 runs from the conserved cysteine through the conserved F or W. A D gene is named only where the DNA matches it firmly. Size is omitted from some rows. Given values are once, few, many or a class for expanded clones.

>TRBJ1-5|TRBV27|NA|TRBD1
TGTGCCAGCAGCGGGCAGGGGGCCGGCAATCAGCCCCAGCATTTT
CASSGQGAGNQPQHF
>TRBJ1-4|TRBV5-1|NA|TRBD1
TGCGCCAGCAGCTTGGACCGGACAGGGAGTGAAAAACTGTTTTTT
CASSLDRTGSEKLFF
>TRBJ1-2|TRBV7-9|NA|NA
TGTGCCAGCAGCCCCCCTCTGGGGCGGAACTATGGCTACACCTTC
CASSPPLGRNYGYTF
>TRBJ1-1|TRBV5-1|NA|TRBD1
TGCGCCAGCAGCTTGGTAGGTTGGGACAGGGTCCCAACTGAAGCTTTCTTT
CASSLVGWDRVPTEAFF
>TRBJ1-4|TRBV2|NA|TRBD1
TGTGCCAGCAGTCACAGAGGGACAGGGGGGGAAAAACTGTTTTTT
CASSHRGTGGEKLFF
>TRBJ2-3|TRBV30|NA|NA
TGTGCCTGGAGTGGACTACTCACAGATACGCAGTATTTT
CAWSGLLTDTQYF
>TRBJ1-6|TRBV3-1/TRBV3-2|NA|NA
TGTGCCAGCAGCCAAGACAGGTCCTTATTGACATCACCCCTCCACTTT
CASSQDRSLLTSPLHF
>TRBJ2-7|TRBV7-8|once|TRBD1
TGTGCCAGCAGCCCGCGGACAGGAAGGGGGTCCTACGAGCAGTACTTC
CASSPRTGRGSYEQYF
>TRBJ2-1|TRBV28|NA|NA
TGTGCCAGCAGTCGCGACAGGGAGGTCAATGAGCAGTTCTTC
CASSRDREVNEQFF
>TRBJ2-2|TRBV18|NA|NA
TGTGCCAGCTCACCATTCAGCGGTGAGAACACCGGGGAGCTGTTTTTT
CASSPFSGENTGELFF
>TRBJ1-1|TRBV5-4|NA|NA
TGTGCCAGCAGCTTGCCAGGTACGAACACTGAAGCTTTCTTT
CASSLPGTNTEAFF
>TRBJ1-2|TRBV19|NA|NA
TGTGCCAGTAGGGGAGAGTATGGCTACACCTTC
CASRGEYGYTF
>TRBJ1-2|TRBV5-6|once|TRBD1
TGTGCCAGCACCCCAACAGGGGTTTACTATGGCTACACCTTC
CASTPTGVYYGYTF
>TRBJ2-1|TRBV5-6|NA|TRBD1
TGTGCCAGCAGTCAAGGAACTTGGACAGGGGGCTCGAATGAGCAGTTCTTC
CASSQGTWTGGSNEQFF
>TRBJ1-5|TRBV19|once|TRBD1
TGTGCCAGTAGCACCCGGGACAGTAAAAATCAGCCCCAGCATTTT
CASSTRDSKNQPQHF
>TRBJ1-2|TRBV5-4|NA|TRBD1
TGTGCCAGCAGGCCACAGGGGCATGGCTACACCTTC
CASRPQGHGYTF
>TRBJ1-2|TRBV30|NA|TRBD1
TGTGCCCAGGGACAGGGTGGTGGCTACACCTTC
CAQGQGGGYTF
>TRBJ2-7|TRBV14|NA|NA
TGTGCCAGCAGCCAAATCGGGAACGAGCAGTACTTC
CASSQIGNEQYF
>TRBJ2-7|TRBV13|NA|NA
TGTGCCAGCAGTCCTACCGGGACTGGAGCCTACGAGCAGTACTTC
CASSPTGTGAYEQYF
>TRBJ1-1|TRBV19|NA|NA
TGTGCCAGTAGTATCCTCGGAGTAGGGGCCGAAGCTTTCTTT
CASSILGVGAEAFF
>TRBJ1-2|TRBV28|NA|NA
TGTGCCAGCAGTTTAAAGAGGCTCGGCTACACCTTC
CASSLKRLGYTF
>TRBJ2-3|TRBV13|NA|NA
TGTGCCAGCAGCCCTCCTCCAGATACGCAGTATTTT
CASSPPPDTQYF
>TRBJ2-7|TRBV5-1|NA|NA
TGCGCCAGCAGCTGGGACCTGGGGGGTTACTCCTACGAGCAGTACTTC
CASSWDLGGYSYEQYF
>TRBJ1-2|TRBV18|once|NA
TGTGCCAGCTCTGCCAGAGGGCTCTATGGCTACACCTTC
CASSARGLYGYTF
>TRBJ1-2|TRBV18|NA|NA
TGTGCCAGCTCACGAGACAGGACTGCTAACTATGGCTACACCTTC
CASSRDRTANYGYTF
>TRBJ1-1|TRBV30|NA|NA
TGTGCCTGGAGTGTGGACACATCCATGAACACTGAAGCTTTCTTT
CAWSVDTSMNTEAFF
>TRBJ2-5|TRBV30|NA|TRBD1
TGTGCCTGGAGTGTAGGACAGGGTCCATTCCAAGAGACCCAGTACTTC
CAWSVGQGPFQETQYF
>TRBJ2-1|TRBV10-3|NA|TRBD1
TGTGCCACCACCCCGGGAGACAGGGGGCTAGTGAATGAGCAGTTCTTC
CATTPGDRGLVNEQFF
>TRBJ2-3|TRBV3-1/TRBV3-2|NA|NA
TGTGCCAGCAGCCAAGACACAGGGACACATACGCAGTATTTT
CASSQDTGTHTQYF
>TRBJ2-7|TRBV6-5|NA|NA
TGTGCCAGCAGGCCGGGTCGACCCTACGAGCAGTACTTC
CASRPGRPYEQYF
>TRBJ2-2|TRBV5-1|NA|TRBD1
TGCGCCAGCAGCATGTGGGACAGGGGGGCCGGGGAGCTGTTTTTT
CASSMWDRGAGELFF
>TRBJ1-4|TRBV20-1|NA|NA
TGCAGTGCTAGTCGGGGGGCAGGTGAAAAACTGTTTTTT
CSASRGAGEKLFF
>TRBJ2-3|TRBV2|NA|NA
TGTGCCAGCAGCGACAGGTTGGGCACAGATACGCAGTATTTT
CASSDRLGTDTQYF
>TRBJ1-3|TRBV3-1/TRBV3-2|NA|TRBD1
TGTGCCAGCAGCCAGTATAAGACAGGGTACGCAGGAAACACCATATATTTT
CASSQYKTGYAGNTIYF
>TRBJ2-7|TRBV5-1|NA|TRBD2
TGCGCCAGCAGCTTGGCTAGCGGGGACTACGAGCAGTACTTC
CASSLASGDYEQYF
>TRBJ2-1|TRBV2|NA|TRBD1
TGTGCCAGCAGCGGAGACAGGGGTAATGAGCAGTTCTTC
CASSGDRGNEQFF
>TRBJ2-4|TRBV27|NA|NA
TGTGCCAGCAGTTTACCCCCCCCGCGGTCAGCCAAAAACATTCAGTACTTC
CASSLPPPRSAKNIQYF
>TRBJ2-7|TRBV27|NA|TRBD1
TGTGCCAGCAGTTATACCAGGGGGCCCTACGAGCAGTACTTC
CASSYTRGPYEQYF
>TRBJ2-2|TRBV4-1|NA|NA
TGCGCCAGCCTCTCCACAGCTGCGAACACCGGGGAGCTGTTTTTT
CASLSTAANTGELFF
>TRBJ2-6|TRBV5-1|NA|NA
TGCGCCAGCAGCTTCGGTTCTGGGGCCAACGTCCTGACTTTC
CASSFGSGANVLTF
>TRBJ2-5|TRBV6-5|NA|NA
TGTGCCAGCAGGTTACAAGGGGGTTCAGAGACCCAGTACTTC
CASRLQGGSETQYF
>TRBJ1-6|TRBV10-3|NA|TRBD1
TGTGCCATCAGACTCACAGGGGTCTCACCCCTCCACTTT
CAIRLTGVSPLHF
>TRBJ1-4|TRBV7-3|NA|TRBD1
TGTGCCAGCAGCGATACCACCGGGACAGGGTATGAAAAACTGTTTTTT
CASSDTTGTGYEKLFF
>TRBJ2-3|TRBV28|NA|NA
TGTGCCAGCAGTATTACGTCAGGGACACATCAAATAATATTTAGCACAGATACGCAGTATTTT
CASSITSGTHQIIFSTDTQYF
>TRBJ1-5|TRBV5-1|NA|NA
TGCGCCAGCAGAGGGGCCCCAGGTCAGCCCCAGCATTTT
CASRGAPGQPQHF
>TRBJ2-1|TRBV6-5|NA|NA
TGTGCCAGCAGTTACTCGTACAGGGTACGCAATGAGCAGTTCTTC
CASSYSYRVRNEQFF
>TRBJ2-7|TRBV5-5|NA|NA
TGTGCCAGCAGCTTGGCGGGGGGCGGCCACGAGCAGTACTTC
CASSLAGGGHEQYF
>TRBJ1-5|TRBV7-8|NA|TRBD1
TGTGCCAGCAGCCGACAGGGAAGCAATCAGCCCCAGCATTTT
CASSRQGSNQPQHF
>TRBJ1-3|TRBV11-2|NA|TRBD1
TGTGCCAGCAGCTTAGACGGGACAGCACCTCAAATCTCTGGAAACACCATATATTTT
CASSLDGTAPQISGNTIYF
>TRBJ2-1|TRBV27|few|TRBD2
TGTGCCAGCAGTTTGTCTCAAGCGGGGGGGCCCGAGGTGTTCTTC
CASSLSQAGGPEVFF
>TRBJ2-3|TRBV19|NA|TRBD1
TGTGCCAGTAGTATAGCGGGGACAGGGGGGGATACGCAGTATTTT
CASSIAGTGGDTQYF
>TRBJ2-2|TRBV4-2|NA|TRBD2
TGTGCCAGCGAGCGGACTAGCGGGGGGGCCCGCGGCACCGGGGAGCTGTTTTTT
CASERTSGGARGTGELFF
>TRBJ1-4|TRBV7-9|NA|NA
TGTGCCAGCAGCTTAGATCAGGGAAGAACTAATGAAAAACTGTTTTTT
CASSLDQGRTNEKLFF
>TRBJ2-3|TRBV10-2|NA|TRBD1
TGCGCCAGCAGCCAGGGGGCGGATACGCAGTATTTT
CASSQGADTQYF
>TRBJ2-3|TRBV4-1|NA|TRBD1
TGCGCCAGCAGCCAAGGATACAGGGGCCCCACAGATACGCAGTATTTT
CASSQGYRGPTDTQYF
>TRBJ1-2|TRBV27|NA|NA
TGTGCCAGCAGTACAGGCGGCTATGGCTACACCTTC
CASSTGGYGYTF
>TRBJ1-5|TRBV2|once|NA
TGTGCCAGCCGTCGGGGGGTGCAGGGAAAGCAGCCCCAGCATTTT
CASRRGVQGKQPQHF
>TRBJ2-4|TRBV27|NA|TRBD1
TGTGCCAGCAGGAGGACAGGAGATGAAAACATTCAGTACTTC
CASRRTGDENIQYF
>TRBJ1-3|TRBV6-6|NA|TRBD1
TGTGCCAGCAGTCAGGACAGGGCGGACGGAAACACCATATATTTT
CASSQDRADGNTIYF